These 6 T cell receptor beta chains were sequenced from one sample in a study. TCRdb used MiXCR to reprocess the 5' RACE reads, holding one entry per CDR3 protein. The table has nearly 55,000 distinct CDR3 sequences, roughly a sixth seen once; the top ten hold over 2%. The sample was naive CD4+ T cells sorted from blood. The subset: naive CD4+ T cells, CD4+CD45RA+CD25-. These receptors came from a female donor with breast cancer.

This clonotype appeared many times. V and J are TRBV7-9 and TRBJ1-1; perhaps TRBD1 as D (6 bases). This CDR3 region has 13 residues. Between the trimmed V and J ends, which lost 1 base and 7 bases, there was a span of 10 bases. The germline V gene has CDR1 SEHNR and CDR2 FQNEAQ (reference sequence). CDR3 sequence (DNA): TGTGCCAGCAGCTTAGGGACAGCCGGTGAAGCTTTCTTT. The encoded protein is CASSLGTAGEAFF. The whole variable domain, remainder taken from reference TRBV7-9 and TRBJ1-1, is DTGVSQNPRHKITKRGQNVTFRCDPISEHNRLYWYRQTLGQGPEFLTYFQNEAQLEKSRLLSDRFSAERPKGSFSTLEIQRTEQGDSAMYLCASSLGTAGEAFFGQGTRLTVV.

Note on this clonotype: A much larger clone lies one base from this, so it may be a read error. The chain has TRBV20-1 and TRBJ2-7; D is ambiguous. The CDR3 is 14 residues long. Trimming cost V 6 bases and J 6 bases, with 21 bases left between them. Germline CDR1 DFQATT, CDR2 SNEGSKA (reference sequence). The CDR3: CSAQLRLLPFEQYF. In DNA form, the CDR3 reads TGCAGTGCCCAGCTTAGACTCCTACCCTTCGAGCAGTACTTC.

This chain connects TRBV9 to TRBJ1-1; D gene uncertain. This CDR3 contains 14 residues. In germline, CDR1 is SGDLS, CDR2 YYNGEE. V was clipped by 0 bases and J by 1 base, with 7 bases between them. CDR3 residues: CASSVGRQNTEAFF. In nucleotides, the CDR3 is TGTGCCAGCAGCGTAGGTAGACAGAACACTGAAGCTTTCTTT. The full variable domain, completed using reference TRBV9 and TRBJ1-1, is DSGVTQTPKHLITATGQRVTLRCSPRSGDLSVYWYQQSLDQGLQFLIQYYNGEERAKGNILERFSAQQFPDLHSELNLSSLELGDSALYFCASSVGRQNTEAFFGQGTRLTVV.

As for this clonotype: A much bigger clone sits one base away, suggesting this may be a read error. The rearrangement joins TRBV7-9 to TRBJ2-6; D tentatively fits TRBD1 or TRBD2 (5 bases each). This CDR3 has 16 residues. Germline V gives CDR1 SEHNR, CDR2 FQNEAQ (reference sequence). The CDR3 DNA reads TGTGCCAGCAGGTCGAACCAGGGAGTTGGGGCCAACGTCCCGACTTTC. It specifies CASRSNQGVGANVPTF.

This clonotype was observed a few times. The chain employs TRBV5-1 and TRBJ1-1, with 7 bases identical to TRBD1. The CDR3 has 13 residues. Germline values: CDR1 SGHRS, CDR2 YFSETQ. Unmatched junction bases numbered 4, after V lost 0 bases and J lost 8 bases. The DNA of the CDR3 is TGCGCCAGCAGCTTGGGACGGGACAGCGAAGCTTTCTTT. Protein sequence: CASSLGRDSEAFF.

This clonotype was seen just once. This chain links TRBV30 with TRBJ2-1; D is tentatively TRBD1 or TRBD2 (5 bases each). Germline CDR1 reads GTSNPN; CDR2 reads SVGIG (reference sequence). The CDR3 consists of 11 residues. V was cut by 1 base and J by 15 bases, with 13 bases left in between. The CDR3 protein is CAWSERGPGFF. CDR3 bases: TGTGCCTGGAGTGAGAGGGGACCGGGGTTCTTC.